This T cell receptor beta chain stems from a study of tumour-infiltrating T cells in Burkitt lymphoma. Study as a whole: The Burkitt lymphoma cohort spanned all epidemiological subtypes. Survival, overall and progression-free, tracked with productive clonality.

Assay used: immunoSEQ multiplex PCR; TCRdb lists only in-frame clones, some missing. The sample includes several thousand clones, 10% to 15% of them seen just once. Study-wide results and caveats: Many Burkitt lymphoma patients shared several public clonotypes.

Comments on this clone: Its target is unknown.

The CDR3 consists of 16 residues. V was shortened by 4 bases and J by 1 base, with 13 bases between the two germline ends. Germline values: CDR1 KGHSH, CDR2 LQKENI. The rearrangement uses TRBV18 and TRBJ2-2; possibly TRBD1 for D (6 bases). The sequencing input was tumor tissue. The clonotype originates from a human donor with Burkitt lymphoma. This CDR3 is CASSQSPGQNTGELFF. The DNA of the CDR3 is TGTGCCAGCTCACAAAGTCCGGGACAGAACACCGGGGAGCTGTTTTTT.